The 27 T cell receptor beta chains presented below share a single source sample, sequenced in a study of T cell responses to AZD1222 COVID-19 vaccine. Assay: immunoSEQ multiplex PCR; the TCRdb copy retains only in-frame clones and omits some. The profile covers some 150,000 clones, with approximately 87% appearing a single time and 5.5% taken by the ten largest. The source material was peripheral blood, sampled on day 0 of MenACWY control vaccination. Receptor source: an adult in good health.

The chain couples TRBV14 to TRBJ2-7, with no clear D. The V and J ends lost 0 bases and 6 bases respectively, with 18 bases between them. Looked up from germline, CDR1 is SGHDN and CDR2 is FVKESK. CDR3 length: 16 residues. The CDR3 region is CASSQEVRDPICEQYV. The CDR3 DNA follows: TGTGCCAGCAGCCAAGAGGTACGTGACCCAATTTGCGAGCAGTACGTC.

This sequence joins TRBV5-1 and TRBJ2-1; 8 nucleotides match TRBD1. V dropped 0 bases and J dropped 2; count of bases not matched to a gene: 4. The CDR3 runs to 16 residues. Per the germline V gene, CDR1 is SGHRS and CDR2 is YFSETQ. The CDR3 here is CASSLGTGLPYNEQFF. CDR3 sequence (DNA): TGCGCCAGCAGCTTGGGGACAGGGTTGCCCTACAATGAGCAGTTCTTC.

The CDR3 reads CASSLMAGVNQPQHF. Here the CDR3 DNA reads TGTGCCAGCAGCTTAATGGCAGGGGTTAATCAGCCCCAGCATTTT. The chain joins TRBV7-2 to TRBJ1-5; D is perhaps TRBD1 (6 bases). The CDR3 length is 15 residues. The germline V and J ends were trimmed by 2 bases and 4 bases, with 12 bases remaining between them. Looked up from germline, CDR1 is SGHTA and CDR2 is FQGNSA.

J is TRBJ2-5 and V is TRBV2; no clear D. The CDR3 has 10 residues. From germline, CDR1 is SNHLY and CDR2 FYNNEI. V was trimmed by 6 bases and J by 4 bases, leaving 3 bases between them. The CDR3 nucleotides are TGTGCCAGCAGCTTAGAGACCCAGTACTTC. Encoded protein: CASSLETQYF.

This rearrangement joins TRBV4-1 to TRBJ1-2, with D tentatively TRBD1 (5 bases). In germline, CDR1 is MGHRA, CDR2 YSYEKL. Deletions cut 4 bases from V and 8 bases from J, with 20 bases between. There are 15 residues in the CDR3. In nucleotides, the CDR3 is TGCGCCAGCAGCCCGTATTCCGGCCTCGGGGGAGGCTACACCTTC. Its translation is CASSPYSGLGGGYTF.

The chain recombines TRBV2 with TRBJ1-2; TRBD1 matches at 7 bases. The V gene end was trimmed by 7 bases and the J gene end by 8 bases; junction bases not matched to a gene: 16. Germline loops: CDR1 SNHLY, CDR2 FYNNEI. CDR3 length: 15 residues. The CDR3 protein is CASTSSGTAYRGYTF. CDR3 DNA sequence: TGTGCCAGCACTAGCTCTGGGACAGCTTATAGGGGCTACACCTTC.

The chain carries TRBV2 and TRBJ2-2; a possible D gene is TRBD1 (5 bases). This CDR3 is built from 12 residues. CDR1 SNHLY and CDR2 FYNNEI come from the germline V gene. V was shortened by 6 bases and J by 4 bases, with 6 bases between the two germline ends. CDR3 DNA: TGTGCCAGCAGCAGGGTCACCGGGGAGCTGTTTTTT. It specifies CASSRVTGELFF.

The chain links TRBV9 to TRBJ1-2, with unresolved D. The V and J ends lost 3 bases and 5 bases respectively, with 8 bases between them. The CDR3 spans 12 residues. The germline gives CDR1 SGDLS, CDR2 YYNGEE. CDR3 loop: CASSAEGYGYTF. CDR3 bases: TGTGCCAGCAGCGCAGAGGGATATGGCTACACCTTC.

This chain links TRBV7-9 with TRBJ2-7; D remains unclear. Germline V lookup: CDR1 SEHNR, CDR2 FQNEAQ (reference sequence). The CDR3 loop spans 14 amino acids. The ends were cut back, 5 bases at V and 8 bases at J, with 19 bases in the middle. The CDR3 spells CASSPRAVHGQQYF. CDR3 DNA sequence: TGTGCCAGCAGCCCCCGGGCGGTCCACGGGCAGCAGTACTTC.

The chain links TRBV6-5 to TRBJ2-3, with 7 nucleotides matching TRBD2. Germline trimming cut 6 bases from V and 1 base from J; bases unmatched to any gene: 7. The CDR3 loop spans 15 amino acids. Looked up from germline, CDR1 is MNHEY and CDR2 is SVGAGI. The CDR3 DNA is TGTGCCAGCAGCCTACGGGGGGAGGGCACAGATACGCAGTATTTT. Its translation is CASSLRGEGTDTQYF.

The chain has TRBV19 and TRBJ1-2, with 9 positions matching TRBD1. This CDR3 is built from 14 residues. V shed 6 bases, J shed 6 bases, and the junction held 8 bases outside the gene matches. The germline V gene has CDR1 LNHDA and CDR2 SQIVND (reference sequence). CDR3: CASSLGQGLHGYTF. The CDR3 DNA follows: TGTGCCAGTAGCTTAGGACAGGGGTTACATGGCTACACCTTC.

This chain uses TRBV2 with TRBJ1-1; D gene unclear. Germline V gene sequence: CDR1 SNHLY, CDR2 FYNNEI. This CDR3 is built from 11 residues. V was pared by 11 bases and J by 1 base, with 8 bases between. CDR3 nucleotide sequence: TGTGCCTCGGAGGAGAACACTGAAGCTTTCTTT. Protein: CASEENTEAFF.

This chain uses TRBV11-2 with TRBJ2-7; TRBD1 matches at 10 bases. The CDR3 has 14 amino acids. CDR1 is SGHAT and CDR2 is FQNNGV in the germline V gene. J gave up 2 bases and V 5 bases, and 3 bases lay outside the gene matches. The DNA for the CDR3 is TGTGCCAGCAGCGGTGGACAGGGGGCCTACGAGCAGTACTTC. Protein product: CASSGGQGAYEQYF.

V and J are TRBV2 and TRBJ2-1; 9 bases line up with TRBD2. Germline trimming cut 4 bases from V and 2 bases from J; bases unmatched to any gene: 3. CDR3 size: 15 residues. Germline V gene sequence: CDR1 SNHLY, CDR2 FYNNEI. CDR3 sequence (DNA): TGTGCCAGCAGTGGGAGCGGGGGGCCCTACAATGAGCAGTTCTTC. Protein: CASSGSGGPYNEQFF.

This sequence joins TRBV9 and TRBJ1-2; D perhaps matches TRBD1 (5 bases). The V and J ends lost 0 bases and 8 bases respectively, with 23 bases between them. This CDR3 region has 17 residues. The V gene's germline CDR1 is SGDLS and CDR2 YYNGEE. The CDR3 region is CASSVDPGALSGAGYTF. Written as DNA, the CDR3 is TGTGCCAGCAGCGTAGACCCCGGGGCCCTTAGTGGGGCGGGCTACACCTTC.

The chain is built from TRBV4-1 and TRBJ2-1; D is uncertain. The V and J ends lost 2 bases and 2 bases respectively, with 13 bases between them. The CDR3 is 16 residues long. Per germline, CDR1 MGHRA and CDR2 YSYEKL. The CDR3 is CASSQLDILTYNEQFF. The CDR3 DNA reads TGCGCCAGCAGCCAACTTGACATCCTTACCTACAATGAGCAGTTCTTC.

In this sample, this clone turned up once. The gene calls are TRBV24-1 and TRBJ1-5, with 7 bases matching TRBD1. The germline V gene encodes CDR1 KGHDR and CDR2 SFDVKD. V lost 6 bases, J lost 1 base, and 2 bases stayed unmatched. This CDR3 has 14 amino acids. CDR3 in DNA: TGTGCCACCAGTAGGGACAGCAGCAATCAGCCCCAGCATTTT. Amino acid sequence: CATSRDSSNQPQHF.

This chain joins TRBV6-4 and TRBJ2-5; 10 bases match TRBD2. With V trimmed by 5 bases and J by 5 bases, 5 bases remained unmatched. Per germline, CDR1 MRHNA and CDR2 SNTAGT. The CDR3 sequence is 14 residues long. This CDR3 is CASSPGTSDETQYF. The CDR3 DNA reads TGTGCCAGCAGTCCGGGGACTAGCGACGAGACCCAGTACTTC.

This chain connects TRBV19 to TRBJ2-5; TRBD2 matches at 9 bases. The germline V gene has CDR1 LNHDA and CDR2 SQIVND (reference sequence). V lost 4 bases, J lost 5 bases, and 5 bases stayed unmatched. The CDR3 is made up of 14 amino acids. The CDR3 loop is CASSTLAGRETQYF. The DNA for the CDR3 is TGTGCCAGTAGTACACTAGCGGGCCGGGAGACCCAGTACTTC.

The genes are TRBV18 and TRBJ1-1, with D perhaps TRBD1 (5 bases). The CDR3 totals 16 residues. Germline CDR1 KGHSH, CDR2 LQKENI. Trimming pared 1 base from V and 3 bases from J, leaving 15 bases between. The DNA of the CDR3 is TGTGCCAGCTCACCACGGTTGATAGGGACGGACACTGAAGCTTTCTTT. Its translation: CASSPRLIGTDTEAFF.

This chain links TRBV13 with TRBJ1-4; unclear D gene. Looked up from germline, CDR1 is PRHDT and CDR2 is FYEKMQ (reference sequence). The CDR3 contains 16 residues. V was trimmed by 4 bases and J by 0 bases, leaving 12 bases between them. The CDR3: CASSSSGSATNEKLFF. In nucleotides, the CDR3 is TGTGCCAGCAGCTCCAGCGGATCTGCAACTAATGAAAAACTGTTTTTT.

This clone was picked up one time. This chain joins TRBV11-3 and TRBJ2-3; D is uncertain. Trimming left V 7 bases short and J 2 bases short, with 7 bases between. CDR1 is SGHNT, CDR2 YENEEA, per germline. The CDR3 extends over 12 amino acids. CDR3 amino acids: CASTASTDTQYF. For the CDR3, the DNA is TGTGCCAGCACCGCTTCCACAGATACGCAGTATTTT.

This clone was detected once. The CDR3 DNA follows: TGTGCCAGCAGTTTTCACAATAACTATGGCTACACCTTC. It is translated as CASSFHNNYGYTF. The chain recombines TRBV28 with TRBJ1-2; D not resolved. With 3 bases removed from V and 1 base from J, the gap between germline ends came to 6 bases. The CDR3 is 13 residues long. The germline gives CDR1 MDHEN, CDR2 SYDVKM.

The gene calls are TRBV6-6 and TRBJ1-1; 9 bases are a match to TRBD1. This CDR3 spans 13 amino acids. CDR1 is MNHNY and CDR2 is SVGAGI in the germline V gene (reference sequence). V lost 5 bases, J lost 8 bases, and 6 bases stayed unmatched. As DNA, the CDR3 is TGTGCCAGCAGTCAACAGGGGGCGACGGAAGCTTTCTTT. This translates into CASSQQGATEAFF.

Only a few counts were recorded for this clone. This chain's CDR3 is CASNLNYGYTF. The CDR3 DNA is TGTGCCAGCAACCTTAACTATGGCTACACCTTC. This chain joins TRBV6-5 and TRBJ1-2; no reliable D call. Germline assignment: CDR1 MNHEY and CDR2 SVGAGI. V lost 7 bases to trimming and J lost 1 base, with 4 bases between them. The CDR3 has 11 residues.

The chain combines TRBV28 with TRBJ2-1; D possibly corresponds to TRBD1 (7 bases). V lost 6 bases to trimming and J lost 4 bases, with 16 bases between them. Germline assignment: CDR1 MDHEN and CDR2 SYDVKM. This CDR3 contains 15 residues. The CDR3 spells CASSAGGPGYNEQFF. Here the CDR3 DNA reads TGTGCCAGCAGCGCAGGGGGGCCGGGATACAATGAGCAGTTCTTC.

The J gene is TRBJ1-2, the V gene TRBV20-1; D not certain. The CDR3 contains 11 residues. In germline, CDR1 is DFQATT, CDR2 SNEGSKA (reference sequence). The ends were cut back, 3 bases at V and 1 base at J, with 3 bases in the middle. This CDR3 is CSASDNYGYTF. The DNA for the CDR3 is TGCAGTGCTAGCGATAACTATGGCTACACCTTC.